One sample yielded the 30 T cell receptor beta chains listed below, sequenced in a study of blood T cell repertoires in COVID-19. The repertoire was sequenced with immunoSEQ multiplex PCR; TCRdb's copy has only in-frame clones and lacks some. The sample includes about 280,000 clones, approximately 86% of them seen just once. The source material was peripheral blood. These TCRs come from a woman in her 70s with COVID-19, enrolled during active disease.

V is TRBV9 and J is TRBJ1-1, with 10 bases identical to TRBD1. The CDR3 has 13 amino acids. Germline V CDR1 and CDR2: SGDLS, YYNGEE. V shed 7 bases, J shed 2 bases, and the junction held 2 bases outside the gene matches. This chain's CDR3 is CASGTGVNTEAFF. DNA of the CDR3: TGTGCCAGCGGGACAGGGGTCAACACTGAAGCTTTCTTT.

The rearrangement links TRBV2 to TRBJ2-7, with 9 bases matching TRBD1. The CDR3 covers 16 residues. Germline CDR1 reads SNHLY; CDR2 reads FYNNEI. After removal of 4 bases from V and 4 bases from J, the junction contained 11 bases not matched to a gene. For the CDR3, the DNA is TGTGCCAGCAGTGTCAGTATCCAGGGACAGGGATACGAGCAGTACTTC. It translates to CASSVSIQGQGYEQYF.

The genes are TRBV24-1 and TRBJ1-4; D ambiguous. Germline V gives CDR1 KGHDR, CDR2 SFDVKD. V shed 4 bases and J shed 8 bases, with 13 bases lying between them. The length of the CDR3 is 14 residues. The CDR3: CATSDPRLGEKLFF. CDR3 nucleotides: TGTGCCACCAGTGACCCTCGCCTCGGGGAAAAACTGTTTTTT.

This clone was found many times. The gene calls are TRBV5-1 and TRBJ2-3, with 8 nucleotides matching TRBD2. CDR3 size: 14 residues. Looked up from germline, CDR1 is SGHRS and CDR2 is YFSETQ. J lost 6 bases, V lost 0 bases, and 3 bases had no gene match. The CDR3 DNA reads TGCGCCAGCAGCTTGGGACTAGCGAAGGATACGCAGTATTTT. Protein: CASSLGLAKDTQYF.

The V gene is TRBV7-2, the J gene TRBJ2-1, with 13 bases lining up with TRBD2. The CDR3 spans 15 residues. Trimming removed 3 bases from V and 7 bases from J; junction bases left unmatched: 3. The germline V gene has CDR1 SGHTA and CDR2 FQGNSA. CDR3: CASSFTSGGANEQFF. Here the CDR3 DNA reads TGTGCCAGCAGCTTTACTAGCGGGGGGGCGAATGAGCAGTTCTTC.

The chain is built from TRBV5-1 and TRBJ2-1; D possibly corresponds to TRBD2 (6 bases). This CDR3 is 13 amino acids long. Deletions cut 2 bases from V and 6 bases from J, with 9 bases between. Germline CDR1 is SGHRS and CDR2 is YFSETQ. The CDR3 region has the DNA TGCGCCAGCAGCTTAGGAGGGACCAATGAGCAGTTCTTC. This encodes CASSLGGTNEQFF.

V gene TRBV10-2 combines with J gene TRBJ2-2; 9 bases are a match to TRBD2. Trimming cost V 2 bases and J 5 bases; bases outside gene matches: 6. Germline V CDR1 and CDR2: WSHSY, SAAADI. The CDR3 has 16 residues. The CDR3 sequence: CASSERGGARTGELFF. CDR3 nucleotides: TGCGCCAGCAGTGAGCGCGGGGGGGCGAGGACCGGGGAGCTGTTTTTT.

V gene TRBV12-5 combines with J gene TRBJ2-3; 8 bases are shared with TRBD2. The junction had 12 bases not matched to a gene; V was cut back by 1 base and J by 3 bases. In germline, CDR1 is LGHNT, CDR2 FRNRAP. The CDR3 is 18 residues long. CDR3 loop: CASGLGSGGSGSTDTQYF. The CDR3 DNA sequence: TGTGCTAGTGGTTTGGGGAGCGGGGGATCCGGGAGTACAGATACGCAGTATTTT.

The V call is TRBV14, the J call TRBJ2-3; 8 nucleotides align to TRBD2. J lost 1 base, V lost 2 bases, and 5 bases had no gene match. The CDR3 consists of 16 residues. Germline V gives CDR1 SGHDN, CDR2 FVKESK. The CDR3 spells CASSQWVRGGTDTQYF. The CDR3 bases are TGTGCCAGCAGCCAATGGGTGCGGGGGGGCACAGATACGCAGTATTTT.

The CDR3 loop reads CASSQATGAVGELFF. The CDR3 DNA sequence: TGCGCCAGCAGCCAAGCGACAGGGGCGGTAGGGGAGCTGTTTTTT. This sequence joins TRBV4-1 and TRBJ2-2; 8 nucleotides match TRBD1. CDR3 length: 15 residues. The germline CDR1 and CDR2 sequences are MGHRA and YSYEKL. With 1 base clipped from V and 8 bases from J, the junction kept 6 bases outside the gene matches.

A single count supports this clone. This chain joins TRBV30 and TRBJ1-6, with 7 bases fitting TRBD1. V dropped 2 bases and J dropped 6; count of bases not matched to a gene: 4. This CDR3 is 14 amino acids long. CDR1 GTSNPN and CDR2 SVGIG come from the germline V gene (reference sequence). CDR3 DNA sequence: TGTGCCTGGAGTTGGACAGGTATTAATTCACCCCTCCACTTT. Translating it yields CAWSWTGINSPLHF. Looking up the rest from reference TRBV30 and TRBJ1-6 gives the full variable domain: SQTIHQWPATLVQPVGSPLSLECTVEGTSNPNLYWYRQAAGRGLQLLFYSVGIGQISSEVPQNLSASRPQDRQFILSSKKLLLSDSGFYLCAWSWTGINSPLHFGNGTRLTVT.

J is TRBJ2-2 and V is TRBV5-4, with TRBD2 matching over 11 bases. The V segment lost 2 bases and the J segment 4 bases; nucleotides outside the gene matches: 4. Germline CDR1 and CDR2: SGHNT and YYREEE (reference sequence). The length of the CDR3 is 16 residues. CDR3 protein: CASSFNSGGVTGELFF. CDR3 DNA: TGTGCCAGCAGCTTCAATAGCGGGGGGGTCACCGGGGAGCTGTTTTTT. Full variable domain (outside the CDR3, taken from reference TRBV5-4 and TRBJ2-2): ETGVTQSPTHLIKTRGQQVTLRCSSQSGHNTVSWYQQALGQGPQFIFQYYREEENGRGNFPPRFSGLQFPNYSSELNVNALELDDSALYLCASSFNSGGVTGELFFGEGSRLTVL.

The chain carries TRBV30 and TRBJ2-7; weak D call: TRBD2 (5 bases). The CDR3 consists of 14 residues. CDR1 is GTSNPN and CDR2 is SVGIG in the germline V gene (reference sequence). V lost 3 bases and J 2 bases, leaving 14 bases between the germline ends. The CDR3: CAWSSGDLAYEQYF. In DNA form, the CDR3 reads TGTGCCTGGAGCTCCGGGGATCTCGCCTACGAGCAGTACTTC.

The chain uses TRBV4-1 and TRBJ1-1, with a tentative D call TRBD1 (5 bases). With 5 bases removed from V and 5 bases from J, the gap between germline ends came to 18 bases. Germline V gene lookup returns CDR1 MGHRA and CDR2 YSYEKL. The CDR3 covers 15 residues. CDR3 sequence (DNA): TGCGCCAGCAGCTCATCAGGGAGCGGGACGACTGAAGCTTTCTTT. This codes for CASSSSGSGTTEAFF.

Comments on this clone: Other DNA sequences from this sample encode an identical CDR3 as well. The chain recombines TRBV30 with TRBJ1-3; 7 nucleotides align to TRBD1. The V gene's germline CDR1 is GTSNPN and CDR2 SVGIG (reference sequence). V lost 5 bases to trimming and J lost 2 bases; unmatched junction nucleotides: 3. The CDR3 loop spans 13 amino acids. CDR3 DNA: TGTGCCTGGTCAGGGGGTACTGGAAACACCATATATTTT. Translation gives CAWSGGTGNTIYF.

CDR3 coding DNA: TGCGCCAGCAGCCGGACAGGGAACACTGAAGCTTTCTTT. Translated: CASSRTGNTEAFF. The chain uses TRBV5-1 and TRBJ1-1; TRBD1 aligns across 7 bases. The CDR3 extends over 13 amino acids. With 4 bases clipped from V and 1 base from J, the junction kept 1 base outside the gene matches. Germline V lookup: CDR1 SGHRS, CDR2 YFSETQ. Drawing the rest from reference TRBV5-1 and TRBJ1-1, the complete variable domain is KAGVTQTPRYLIKTRGQQVTLSCSPISGHRSVSWYQQTPGQGLQFLFEYFSETQRNKGNFPGRFSGRQFSNSRSEMNVSTLELGDSALYLCASSRTGNTEAFFGQGTRLTVV.

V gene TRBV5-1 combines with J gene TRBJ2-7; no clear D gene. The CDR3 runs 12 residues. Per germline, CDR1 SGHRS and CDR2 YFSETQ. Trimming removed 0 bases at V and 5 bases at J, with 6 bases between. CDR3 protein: CASSLGGDEQYF. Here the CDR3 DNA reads TGCGCCAGCAGCTTGGGAGGCGACGAGCAGTACTTC.

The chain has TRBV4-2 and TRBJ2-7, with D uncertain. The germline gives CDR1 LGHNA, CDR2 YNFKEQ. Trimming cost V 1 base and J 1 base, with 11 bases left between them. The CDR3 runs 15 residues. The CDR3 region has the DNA TGTGCCAGCAGCCAAGCCCAAGCCTATTCCTACGAGCAGTACTTC. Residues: CASSQAQAYSYEQYF.

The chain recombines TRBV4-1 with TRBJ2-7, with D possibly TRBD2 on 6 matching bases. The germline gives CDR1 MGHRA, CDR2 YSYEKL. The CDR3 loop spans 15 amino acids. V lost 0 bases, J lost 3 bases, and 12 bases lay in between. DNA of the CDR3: TGCGCCAGCAGCCAAGACCCCGGGGGTAACTACGAGCAGTACTTC. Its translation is CASSQDPGGNYEQYF.

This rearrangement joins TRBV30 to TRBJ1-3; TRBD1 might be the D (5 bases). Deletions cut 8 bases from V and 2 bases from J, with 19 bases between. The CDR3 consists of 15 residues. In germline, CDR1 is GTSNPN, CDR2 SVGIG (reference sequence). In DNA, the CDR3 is TGTGCCCTGGTTCCCTTCACAGGAACTGGAAACACCATATATTTT. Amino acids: CALVPFTGTGNTIYF.

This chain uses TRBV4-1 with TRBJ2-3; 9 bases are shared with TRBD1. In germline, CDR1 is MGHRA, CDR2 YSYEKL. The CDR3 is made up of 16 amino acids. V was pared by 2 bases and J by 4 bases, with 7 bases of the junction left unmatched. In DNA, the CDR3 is TGCGCCAGCAGCCAATTCGGACAGGGGAGGGCAGATACGCAGTATTTT. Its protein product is CASSQFGQGRADTQYF.

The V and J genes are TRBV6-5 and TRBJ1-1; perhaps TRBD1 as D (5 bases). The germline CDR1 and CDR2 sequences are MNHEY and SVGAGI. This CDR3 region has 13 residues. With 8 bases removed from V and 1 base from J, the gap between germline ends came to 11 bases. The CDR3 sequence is CASDVGGNTEAFF. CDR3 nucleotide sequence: TGTGCCAGCGACGTCGGGGGGAACACTGAAGCTTTCTTT.

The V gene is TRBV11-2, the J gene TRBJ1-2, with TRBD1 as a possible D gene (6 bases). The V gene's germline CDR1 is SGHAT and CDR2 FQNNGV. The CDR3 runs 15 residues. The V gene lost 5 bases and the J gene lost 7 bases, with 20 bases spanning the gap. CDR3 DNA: TGTGCCAGCAGCACCCTCATCCAGGGGTGGGGTGGCTACACCTTC. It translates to CASSTLIQGWGGYTF. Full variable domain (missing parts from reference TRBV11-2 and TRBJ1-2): EAGVAQSPRYKIIEKRQSVAFWCNPISGHATLYWYQQILGQGPKLLIQFQNNGVVDDSQLPKDRFSAERLKGVDSTLKIQPAKLEDSAVYLCASSTLIQGWGGYTFGSGTRLTVV.

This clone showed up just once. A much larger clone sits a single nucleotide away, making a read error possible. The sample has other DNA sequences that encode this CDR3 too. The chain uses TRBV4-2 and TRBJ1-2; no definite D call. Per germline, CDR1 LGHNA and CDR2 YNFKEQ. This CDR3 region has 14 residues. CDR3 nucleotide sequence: TGTGCCAGCAGTCAAGATGCGGGCGCCTATGGCTACACCTTC. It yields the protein CASSQDAGAYGYTF.

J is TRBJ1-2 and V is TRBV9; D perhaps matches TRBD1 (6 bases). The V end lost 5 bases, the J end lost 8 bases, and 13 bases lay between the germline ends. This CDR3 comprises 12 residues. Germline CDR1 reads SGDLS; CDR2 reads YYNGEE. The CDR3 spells CASRGHREGYTF. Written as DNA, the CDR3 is TGTGCCAGCAGGGGACACAGGGAAGGCTACACCTTC.

The DNA for the CDR3 is TGTGCCAGCAGTTCTCCTCTAGCGGGAGTCTACGAGCAGTACTTC. Encoded protein: CASSSPLAGVYEQYF. The V call is TRBV7-2, the J call TRBJ2-7, with 10 bases matching TRBD2. V lost 6 bases and J lost 3; bases outside the gene matches: 8. The CDR3 has 15 residues. Germline CDR1 and CDR2: SGHTA and FQGNSA.

The CDR3 spells CASSLGRTDTQYF. CDR3 sequence (DNA): TGTGCCAGCAGTCTGGGCCGCACAGATACGCAGTATTTT. This chain joins TRBV6-6 and TRBJ2-3; no reliable D call. V was trimmed by 5 bases and J by 1 base, leaving 7 bases between them. Germline loops: CDR1 MNHNY, CDR2 SVGAGI (reference sequence). This CDR3 is built from 13 residues.

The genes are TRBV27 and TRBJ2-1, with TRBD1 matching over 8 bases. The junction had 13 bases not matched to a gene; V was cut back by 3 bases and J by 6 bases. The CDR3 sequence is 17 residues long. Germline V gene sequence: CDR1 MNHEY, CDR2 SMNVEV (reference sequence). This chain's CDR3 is CASSLNPTGVTSNEQFF. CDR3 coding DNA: TGTGCCAGCAGTTTGAATCCGACAGGGGTAACAAGCAATGAGCAGTTCTTC.

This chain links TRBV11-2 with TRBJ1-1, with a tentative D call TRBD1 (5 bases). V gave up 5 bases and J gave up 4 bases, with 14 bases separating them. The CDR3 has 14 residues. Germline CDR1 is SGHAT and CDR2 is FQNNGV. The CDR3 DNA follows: TGTGCCAGCAGCACTCCCAGACAGCTCACTGAAGCTTTCTTT. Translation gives CASSTPRQLTEAFF.

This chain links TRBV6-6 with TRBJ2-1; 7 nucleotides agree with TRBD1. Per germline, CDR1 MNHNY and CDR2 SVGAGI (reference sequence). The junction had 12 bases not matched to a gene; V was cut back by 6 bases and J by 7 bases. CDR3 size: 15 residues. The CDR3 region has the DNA TGTGCCAGCAGCAGACTTACAGGGGCCGGAAATGAGCAGTTCTTC. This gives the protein CASSRLTGAGNEQFF.